The 27 T cell receptor beta chains reported below all come from one sample, sequenced in a study of beta chain features in type 1 diabetes. cDNA synthesis used the whole RNA isolate, giving expressed TCRB sequences. The table came from immunoSEQ multiplex PCR; TCRdb's copy has only in-frame clones and leaves some out. The sample has a few hundred thousand clones; roughly 12% are singletons. Sequencing input: naive CD4+ T cells from blood. The receptors derive from a man aged 18 to 30 in good health.

There are a few counts of this clone. This chain uses TRBV29-1 with TRBJ2-5; 11 bases are shared with TRBD1. The germline gives CDR1 SQVTM, CDR2 ANQGSEA. V dropped 7 bases and J dropped 4; count of bases not matched to a gene: 5. The CDR3 extends over 13 amino acids. DNA of the CDR3: TGCAGCGGTGGACAGGGGGCCTTAGAGACCCAGTACTTC. Amino acid sequence: CSGGQGALETQYF. Combining the CDR3 with reference TRBV29-1 and TRBJ2-5 gives the whole variable domain SAVISQKPSRDICQRGTSLTIQCQVDSQVTMMFWYRQQPGQSLTLIATANQGSEATYESGFVIDKFPISRPNLTFSTLTVSNMSPEDSSIYLCSGGQGALETQYFGPGTRLLVL.

This clone was counted between two and nine times. The chain recombines TRBV7-8 with TRBJ1-1, with TRBD1 as a possible D gene (6 bases). This CDR3 is 14 amino acids long. Germline V lookup: CDR1 SGHVS, CDR2 FQNEAQ. The V end was cut by 3 bases, the J end by 5 bases, with 13 bases between. The CDR3 bases are TGTGCCAGCAGCTTGATAGGGGGTCGGACTGAAGCTTTCTTT. Amino acids: CASSLIGGRTEAFF.

In this sample, this clone turned up a few times. The rearrangement links TRBV28 to TRBJ1-2; D might be TRBD1 (5 bases). Trimming removed 7 bases at V and 4 bases at J, with 19 bases between. CDR3 length: 15 residues. The germline CDR1 and CDR2 sequences are MDHEN and SYDVKM. The CDR3 is CASTTGEAGSYGYTF. CDR3 nucleotide sequence: TGTGCCAGCACCACAGGCGAAGCGGGGAGCTATGGCTACACCTTC.

This clone was counted many times. The gene calls are TRBV7-2 and TRBJ2-7; the D is unclear. Trimming stripped 3 bases from V and 6 bases from J, with 6 bases between. This CDR3 has 11 amino acids. Germline lookup yields CDR1 SGHTA and CDR2 FQGNSA. The CDR3 reads CASSLYSEQYF. The DNA for the CDR3 is TGTGCCAGCAGCTTGTACTCCGAGCAGTACTTC.

This clone was observed once. The V call is TRBV18, the J call TRBJ1-6, with TRBD1 matching over 7 bases. Germline lookup yields CDR1 KGHSH and CDR2 LQKENI. Trimming cost V 6 bases and J 6 bases; bases outside gene matches: 8. The CDR3 is made up of 15 amino acids. The CDR3 DNA is TGTGCCAGCTCTAAGGACAGGCCTCGTAATTCACCCCTCCACTTT. This encodes CASSKDRPRNSPLHF.

This clone was counted a few times. The rearrangement joins TRBV29-1 to TRBJ2-1; TRBD2 matches at 10 bases. The V segment lost 4 bases and the J segment 5 bases; nucleotides outside the gene matches: 11. Germline CDR1 SQVTM, CDR2 ANQGSEA. The CDR3 runs 16 residues. CDR3 DNA: TGCAGCGTTGTGTCTACCCGAGCGGGAGGGCACAATGAGCAGTTCTTC. Amino acid sequence: CSVVSTRAGGHNEQFF.

This clone was counted between two and nine times. CDR3 protein: CSSATVGTGSLYGYTF. CDR3 DNA sequence: TGCAGCTCTGCAACCGTCGGGACAGGGAGTCTCTATGGCTACACCTTC. The rearrangement links TRBV29-1 to TRBJ1-2, with TRBD1 matching 9 bases. The length of the CDR3 is 16 residues. CDR1 is SQVTM, CDR2 ANQGSEA, per germline. J was trimmed by 4 bases and V by 8 bases; bases with no gene match: 17.

This clone was seen a handful of times. This chain joins TRBV7-9 and TRBJ1-1; D gene unclear. The CDR3 loop spans 14 amino acids. Germline CDR1 is SEHNR and CDR2 is FQNEAQ (reference sequence). Between the trimmed V and J ends, which lost 2 bases and 1 base, there was a span of 8 bases. This CDR3 is CASSLRERNTEAFF. CDR3 in DNA: TGTGCCAGCAGCTTACGCGAGAGGAACACTGAAGCTTTCTTT.

This clone was detected only a few times. V gene TRBV28 combines with J gene TRBJ2-1, with D perhaps TRBD1 (5 bases). CDR1 is MDHEN, CDR2 SYDVKM, per germline. V was shortened by 1 base and J by 7 bases, with 23 bases between the two germline ends. The CDR3 covers 18 residues. CDR3 bases: TGTGCCAGCAGTTTATCCCGACAGAAACCCGTAGTAGATAATGAGCAGTTCTTC. Its protein is CASSLSRQKPVVDNEQFF.

The table lists this clone with a few counts. The chain combines TRBV7-9 with TRBJ2-5, with a possible D match to TRBD2 (6 bases). V lost 5 bases to trimming and J lost 5 bases, with 15 bases between them. This CDR3 has 14 residues. Germline values: CDR1 SEHNR, CDR2 FQNEAQ (reference sequence). The CDR3 DNA reads TGTGCCAGCAGCCTCGGGAGTGTACGGGAGACCCAGTACTTC. This encodes CASSLGSVRETQYF.

J is TRBJ2-3 and V is TRBV5-4; TRBD1 agrees at 7 bases. There are 16 residues in the CDR3. The V segment lost 4 bases and the J segment 2 bases; nucleotides outside the gene matches: 10. Germline CDR1 and CDR2: SGHNT and YYREEE (reference sequence). CDR3 nucleotide sequence: TGTGCCAGCAGCGTAATGGGGACAGAACCCACAGATACGCAGTATTTT. The encoded protein is CASSVMGTEPTDTQYF. The complete variable domain, with remaining parts taken from reference TRBV5-4 and TRBJ2-3, reads ETGVTQSPTHLIKTRGQQVTLRCSSQSGHNTVSWYQQALGQGPQFIFQYYREEENGRGNFPPRFSGLQFPNYSSELNVNALELDDSALYLCASSVMGTEPTDTQYFGPGTRLTVL.

This clone has a handful of counts. The CDR3 DNA reads as TGTGCCAGCAGCCAAGATCTCAGGGTAACTAATGAAAAACTGTTTTTT. Translating it yields CASSQDLRVTNEKLFF. The rearrangement uses TRBV4-2 and TRBJ1-4, with D possibly being TRBD1 (5 bases). The CDR3 is 16 amino acids. The germline V and J ends were trimmed by 0 bases and 1 base, with 9 bases remaining between them. Germline CDR1 and CDR2: LGHNA and YNFKEQ.

The CDR3 here is CASSIGQWDGYTF. CDR3 nucleotides: TGTGCCAGTAGTATAGGACAGTGGGATGGCTACACCTTC. This chain links TRBV19 with TRBJ1-2; D might be TRBD1 (5 bases). This CDR3 region has 13 residues. Germline lookup yields CDR1 LNHDA and CDR2 SQIVND (reference sequence). V lost 1 base, J lost 6 bases, and 9 bases lay in between.

In regard to this clone: The same CDR3 also results from other DNA sequences found in this sample. The V call is TRBV7-2, the J call TRBJ2-3; TRBD2 matches at 8 bases. The CDR3 is made up of 15 amino acids. The V segment lost 1 base and the J segment 0 bases; nucleotides outside the gene matches: 0. Germline V gene data show CDR1 as SGHTA and CDR2 as FQGNSA. In nucleotides, the CDR3 is TGTGCCAGCAGCTTAGTAGCGGGGAGCACAGATACGCAGTATTTT. As protein: CASSLVAGSTDTQYF.

The chain employs TRBV5-8 and TRBJ2-5; weak D call: TRBD1 (6 bases). Germline CDR1 reads SGHTS; CDR2 reads YDEGEE. The CDR3 length is 14 residues. Trimming removed 1 base at V and 4 bases at J, with 11 bases between. CDR3 bases: TGTGCCAGCAGCTTGTACAGGGCAGGAGAGACCCAGTACTTC. This encodes CASSLYRAGETQYF.

This chain connects TRBV5-1 to TRBJ2-3, with TRBD2 matching over 7 bases. Germline V gene lookup returns CDR1 SGHRS and CDR2 YFSETQ. V was clipped by 0 bases and J by 1 base; unmatched bases: 5. The CDR3 extends over 16 amino acids. The CDR3 nucleotides are TGCGCCAGCAGCTTGGAAGGGGCGGGGGGCACAGATACGCAGTATTTT. Encoded protein: CASSLEGAGGTDTQYF.

This chain joins TRBV9 and TRBJ1-2; 8 nucleotides line up with TRBD1. Germline trimming cut 0 bases from V and 4 bases from J; bases unmatched to any gene: 5. CDR1 SGDLS and CDR2 YYNGEE come from the germline V gene. This CDR3 region has 15 residues. CDR3 amino acids: CASSVDAGGIYGYTF. DNA of the CDR3: TGTGCCAGCAGCGTAGACGCAGGGGGCATCTATGGCTACACCTTC.

The chain combines TRBV15 with TRBJ2-3, with 7 bases aligning to TRBD1. Germline CDR1 LNHNV, CDR2 YYDKDF (reference sequence). This CDR3 is built from 15 residues. Trimming removed 8 bases from V and 5 bases from J; junction bases left unmatched: 13. In nucleotides, the CDR3 is TGTGCCACCTCCGAGGGGGCTCCCGGGCAAGATACGCAGTATTTT. As protein: CATSEGAPGQDTQYF.

The rearrangement uses TRBV7-3 and TRBJ2-1; possibly TRBD2 for D (6 bases). V was shortened by 4 bases and J by 3 bases, with 16 bases between the two germline ends. The CDR3 extends over 16 amino acids. Germline lookup yields CDR1 SGHTA and CDR2 FQGTGA. CDR3 in amino acids: CASSSTAGGLYNEQFF. DNA for the CDR3: TGTGCCAGCAGCTCCACCGCAGGAGGGCTCTACAATGAGCAGTTCTTC.

In this sample, this clone turned up a few times. V is TRBV10-3 and J is TRBJ2-3; TRBD1 matches 7 bases. Germline CDR1 is ENHRY and CDR2 is SYGVKD. This CDR3 is 13 amino acids long. J lost 5 bases, V lost 6 bases, and 5 bases had no gene match. CDR3 amino acids: CAIRDAGGDTQYF. In nucleotides, the CDR3 is TGTGCCATCAGAGATGCAGGGGGAGATACGCAGTATTTT.

V and J are TRBV28 and TRBJ1-5; no clear D. Germline V gene lookup returns CDR1 MDHEN and CDR2 SYDVKM. The ends were cut back, 7 bases at V and 3 bases at J, with 13 bases in the middle. The CDR3 is made up of 14 amino acids. CDR3 residues: CASTALRFNQPQHF. CDR3 nucleotides: TGTGCCAGCACCGCTCTCCGGTTCAATCAGCCCCAGCATTTT.

This clone has only a few counts. CDR3 loop: CASSLASGGAYTQYF. CDR3 nucleotide sequence: TGTGCCAGCAGCTTAGCTTCCGGAGGAGCATATACGCAGTATTTT. This chain uses TRBV7-2 with TRBJ2-3; a possible D gene is TRBD2 (5 bases). CDR1 and CDR2 (germline): SGHTA, FQGNSA. V lost 0 bases to trimming and J lost 7 bases, with 14 bases between them. The CDR3 consists of 15 residues.

This sequence joins TRBV4-1 and TRBJ2-3, with TRBD2 matching 9 bases. The germline V gene encodes CDR1 MGHRA and CDR2 YSYEKL. The CDR3 is 17 amino acids. V dropped 4 bases and J dropped 4; count of bases not matched to a gene: 12. The CDR3 coding sequence is TGCGCCAGCAGCCGCCCCGGCGGGAGGGCCCGGGCAGATACGCAGTATTTT. This translates into CASSRPGGRARADTQYF.

V is TRBV5-1 and J is TRBJ2-7; perhaps TRBD1 as D (6 bases). The CDR3 has 15 amino acids. Trimming left V 2 bases short and J 3 bases short, with 15 bases between. CDR1 and CDR2 (germline): SGHRS, YFSETQ. The CDR3 spells CASSFSTGVDYEQYF. The CDR3 DNA is TGCGCCAGCAGCTTTTCGACAGGAGTCGACTACGAGCAGTACTTC.

The V gene is TRBV6-5, the J gene TRBJ2-5; TRBD2 might be the D (7 bases). The V gene's germline CDR1 is MNHEY and CDR2 SVGAGI. V dropped 8 bases and J dropped 2 bases, with 18 bases sitting between them. The length of the CDR3 is 15 residues. The chain's CDR3 is CASVDPGGPQETQYF. The CDR3 DNA reads TGTGCCAGCGTAGATCCGGGGGGCCCTCAAGAGACCCAGTACTTC.

To note about this clone: Other DNA sequences in the sample encode the same CDR3. The rearrangement uses TRBV30 and TRBJ1-2, with unresolved D. The CDR3 loop spans 12 amino acids. V was shortened by 2 bases and J by 3 bases, with 7 bases between the two germline ends. The germline V gene has CDR1 GTSNPN and CDR2 SVGIG (reference sequence). CDR3 DNA sequence: TGTGCCTGGAGTACCGGGGACTATGGCTACACCTTC. This translates into CAWSTGDYGYTF.

The chain carries TRBV7-2 and TRBJ2-3, with a tentative D call TRBD2 (6 bases). Between the trimmed V and J ends, which lost 6 bases and 5 bases, there was a span of 12 bases. CDR3 size: 13 residues. Germline-derived CDR1 and CDR2 are SGHTA and FQGNSA. This CDR3 is CASSTVSGDTQYF. The DNA of the CDR3 is TGTGCCAGCAGTACAGTTAGCGGAGATACGCAGTATTTT.